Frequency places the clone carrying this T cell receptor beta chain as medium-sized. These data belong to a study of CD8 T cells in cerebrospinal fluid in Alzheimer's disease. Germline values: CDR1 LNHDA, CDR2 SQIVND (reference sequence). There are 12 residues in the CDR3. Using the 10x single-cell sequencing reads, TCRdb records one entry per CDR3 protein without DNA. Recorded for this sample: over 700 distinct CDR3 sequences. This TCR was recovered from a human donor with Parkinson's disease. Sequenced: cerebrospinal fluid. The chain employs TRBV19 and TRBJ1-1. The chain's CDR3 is CASSYLAGTAFF.